This T cell receptor beta chain was sequenced in a study of blood T cell repertoires in COVID-19 (dated by TCRdb to the early 2020s). For the study in its entirety: The collaborator samples originated in the United States, Italy and Spain and spanned the acute and convalescent phases of COVID-19. The prospective study material was composed of cDNA or gDNA derived from T cells, B-cell-depleted T cells, or PBMCs. Deeply sampled blood TCRbeta repertoires from subjects exposed to, actively infected with, or recovered from COVID-19 were included in the dataset. A freely available public database, intended as a resource for researchers studying the immune response to SARS-CoV-2, is where the repertoires were released. The samples were drawn from the first 160 participants of the ongoing ImmuneRACE study and from under 1,500 subjects provided by 6 global collaborators. The sample metadata nearly always contained a de-identified subject ID, COVID-19 status, age in years and sex. HLA class I and class II types, where available, came from metadata supplied by the sample provider rather than from assay-based typing. The full study reports these points: The amount of clinical and demographic metadata varied by source and participant and was provided uncurated.

Concerning this clone: This clone's antigen is unknown. Nothing much larger sits one base from this clone, and base qualities are not available.

TCRbeta CDR3 regions were amplified from genomic DNA using the immunoSEQ Assay, a bias-controlled multiplex PCR. The authors' analysis ran thus. Within the assay, amplification of reference gene primers was used to estimate how many nucleated cells each sample contained. To quantify the absolute abundance of each unique TCRbeta CDR3 rearrangement, sequence reads were collapsed and filtered. For each sample, productive Simpson clonality was calculated as the square root of Simpson's diversity index across productive rearrangements. The immuneACCESS repertoire file appears here via TCRdb, limited to in-frame rearrangements. These files lack a portion of the clones; in checked studies, under half of the deficit traces to unresolved V genes, and the cause of the others is not known. From that table come the V and J calls and clone size; the DNA was used to work out D and trimming. The sample records roughly 150,000 clones, approximately 82% of which are singletons. The ten largest clones capture nearly 10% of the sample.

The collaborating institutions used their own protocols to collect whole blood in K2EDTA tubes. For TCRbeta analysis, collaborators shipped samples in one of three forms: frozen whole blood, isolated PBMCs, or DNA extracted from either of those sample types. The germline V end is reduced by 2 bases and the J end by 5 bases; junction bases left unmatched: 13. Reading from cysteine to phenylalanine, the CDR3 counts 17 amino acids. CDR3 DNA is the only sequence kept; it has 51 bases, read in frame from the first base. As encoded in the germline V gene, CDR1 is MNHEY while CDR2 is SVGEGT. What was sequenced was peripheral blood. The rearranged segments are TRBV6-2 or TRBV6-3 and TRBJ2-3; 7 bases in between match TRBD2. The TCR was taken from a woman in her 50s with acute or convalescent COVID-19. The DNA is as follows: TGTGCCAGCAGTTACCTCTCCGGGGCGGGGGTTGAAGATACGCAGTATTTT. This yields the protein CASSYLSGAGVEDTQYF.